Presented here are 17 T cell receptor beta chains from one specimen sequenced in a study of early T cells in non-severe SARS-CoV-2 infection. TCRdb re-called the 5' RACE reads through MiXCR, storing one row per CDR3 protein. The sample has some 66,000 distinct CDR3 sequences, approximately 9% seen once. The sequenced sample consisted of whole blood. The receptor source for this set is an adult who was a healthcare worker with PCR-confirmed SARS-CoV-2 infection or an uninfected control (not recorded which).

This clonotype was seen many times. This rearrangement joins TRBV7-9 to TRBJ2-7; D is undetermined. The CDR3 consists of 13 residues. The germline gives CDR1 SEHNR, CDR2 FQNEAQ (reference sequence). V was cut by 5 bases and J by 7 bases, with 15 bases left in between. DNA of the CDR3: TGTGCCAGCAGCCCCCCCAGTTCTGAAGAGCAGTACTTC. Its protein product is CASSPPSSEEQYF.

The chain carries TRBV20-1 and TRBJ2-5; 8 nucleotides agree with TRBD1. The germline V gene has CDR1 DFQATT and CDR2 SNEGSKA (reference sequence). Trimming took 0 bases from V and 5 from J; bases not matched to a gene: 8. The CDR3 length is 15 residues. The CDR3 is CSARDSQGAWETQYF. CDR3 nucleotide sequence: TGCAGTGCTAGAGATTCCCAGGGGGCGTGGGAGACCCAGTACTTC.

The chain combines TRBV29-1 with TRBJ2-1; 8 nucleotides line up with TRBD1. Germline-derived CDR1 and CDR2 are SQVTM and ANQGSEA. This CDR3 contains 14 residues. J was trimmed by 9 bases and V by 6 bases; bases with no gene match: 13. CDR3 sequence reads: CSVSAAGGHTEQFF. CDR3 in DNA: TGCAGCGTGAGCGCCGCAGGGGGCCACACTGAGCAGTTCTTC.

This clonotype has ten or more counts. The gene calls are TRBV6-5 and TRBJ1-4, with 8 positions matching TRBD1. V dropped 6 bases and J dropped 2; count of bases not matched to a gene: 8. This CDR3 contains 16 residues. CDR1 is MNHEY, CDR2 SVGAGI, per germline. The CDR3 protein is CASRRTGGGTNEKLFF. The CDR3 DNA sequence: TGTGCCAGCAGACGAACAGGGGGAGGGACTAATGAAAAACTGTTTTTT.

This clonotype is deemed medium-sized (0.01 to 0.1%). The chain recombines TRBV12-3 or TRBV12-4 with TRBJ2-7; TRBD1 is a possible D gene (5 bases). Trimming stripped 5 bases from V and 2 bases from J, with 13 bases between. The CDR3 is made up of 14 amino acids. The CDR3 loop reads CASSPQGFTYEQYF. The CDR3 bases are TGTGCCAGCAGTCCTCAGGGATTCACCTACGAGCAGTACTTC.

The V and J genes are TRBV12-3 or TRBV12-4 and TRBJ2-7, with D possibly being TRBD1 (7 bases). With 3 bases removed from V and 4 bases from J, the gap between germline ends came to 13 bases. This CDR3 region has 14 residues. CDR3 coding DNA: TGTGCCAGCAGTTTCAGACAGGGAGGTTACGAGCAGTACTTC. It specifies CASSFRQGGYEQYF.

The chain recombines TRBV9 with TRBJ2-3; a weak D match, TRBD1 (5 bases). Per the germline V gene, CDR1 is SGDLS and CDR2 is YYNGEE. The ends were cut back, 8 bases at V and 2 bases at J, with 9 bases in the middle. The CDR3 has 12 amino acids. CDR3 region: CAREQVTDTQYF. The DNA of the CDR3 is TGTGCCAGGGAACAGGTCACAGATACGCAGTATTTT.

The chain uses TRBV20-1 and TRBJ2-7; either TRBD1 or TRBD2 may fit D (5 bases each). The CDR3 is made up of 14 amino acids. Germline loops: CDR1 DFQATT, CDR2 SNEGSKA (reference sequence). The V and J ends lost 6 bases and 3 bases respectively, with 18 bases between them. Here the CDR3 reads CSARLGEVVYEQYF. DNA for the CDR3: TGCAGTGCCAGATTGGGGGAAGTGGTCTACGAGCAGTACTTC.

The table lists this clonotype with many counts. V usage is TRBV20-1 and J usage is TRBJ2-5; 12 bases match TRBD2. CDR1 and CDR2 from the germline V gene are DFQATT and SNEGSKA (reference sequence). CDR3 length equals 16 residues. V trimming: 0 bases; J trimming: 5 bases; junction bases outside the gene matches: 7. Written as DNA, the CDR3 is TGCAGTGCTAGAGATCGACTAGCGGGAGAGCAGGAGACCCAGTACTTC. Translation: CSARDRLAGEQETQYF.

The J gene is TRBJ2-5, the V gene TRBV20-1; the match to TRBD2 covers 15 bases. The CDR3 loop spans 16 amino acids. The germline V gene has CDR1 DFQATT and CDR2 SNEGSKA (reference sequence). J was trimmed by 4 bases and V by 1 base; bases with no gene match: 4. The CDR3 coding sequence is TGCAGTGCTAGAGCCCTGGGACTAGCGGGAGGAGAGACCCAGTACTTC. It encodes CSARALGLAGGETQYF.

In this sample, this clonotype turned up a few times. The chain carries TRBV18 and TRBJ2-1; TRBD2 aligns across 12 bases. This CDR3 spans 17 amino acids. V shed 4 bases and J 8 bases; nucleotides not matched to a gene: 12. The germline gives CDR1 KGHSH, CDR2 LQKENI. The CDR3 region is CASSQLRLAGVNDEQFF. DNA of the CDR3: TGTGCCAGCTCACAACTCCGACTAGCGGGAGTCAACGATGAGCAGTTCTTC.

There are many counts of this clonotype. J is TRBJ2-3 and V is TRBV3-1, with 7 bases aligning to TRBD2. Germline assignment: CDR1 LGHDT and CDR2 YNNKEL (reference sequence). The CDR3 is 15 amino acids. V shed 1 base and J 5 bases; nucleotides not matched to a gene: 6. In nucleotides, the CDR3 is TGTGCCAGCAGCCAAGTCGCGGGAGCGATAGATACGCAGTATTTT. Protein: CASSQVAGAIDTQYF.

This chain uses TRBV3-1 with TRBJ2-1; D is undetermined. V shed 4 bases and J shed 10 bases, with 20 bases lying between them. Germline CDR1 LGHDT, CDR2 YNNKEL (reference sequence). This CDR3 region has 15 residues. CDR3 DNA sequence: TGTGCCAGCAGCCTCCCATTAGTCAGTGGTGAGGAGCAGTTCTTC. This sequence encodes CASSLPLVSGEEQFF.

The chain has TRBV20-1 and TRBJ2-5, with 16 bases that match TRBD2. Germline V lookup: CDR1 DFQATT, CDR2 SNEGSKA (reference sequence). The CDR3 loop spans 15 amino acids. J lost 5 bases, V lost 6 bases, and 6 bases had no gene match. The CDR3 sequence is CSAGGLAGGMETQYF. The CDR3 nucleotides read TGCAGTGCAGGGGGACTAGCGGGAGGGATGGAGACCCAGTACTTC.

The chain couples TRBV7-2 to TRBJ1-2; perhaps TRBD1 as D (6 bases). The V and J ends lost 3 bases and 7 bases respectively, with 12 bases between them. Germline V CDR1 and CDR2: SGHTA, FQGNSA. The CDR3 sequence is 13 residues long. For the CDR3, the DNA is TGTGCCAGCAGCTTCAGCAGGGGAAGTGGCTACACCTTC. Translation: CASSFSRGSGYTF.

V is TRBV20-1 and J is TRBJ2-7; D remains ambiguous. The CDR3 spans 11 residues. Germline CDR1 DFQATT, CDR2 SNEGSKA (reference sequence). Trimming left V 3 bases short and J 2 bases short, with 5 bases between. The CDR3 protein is CSASRAYEQYF. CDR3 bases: TGCAGTGCTAGTAGGGCCTACGAGCAGTACTTC.

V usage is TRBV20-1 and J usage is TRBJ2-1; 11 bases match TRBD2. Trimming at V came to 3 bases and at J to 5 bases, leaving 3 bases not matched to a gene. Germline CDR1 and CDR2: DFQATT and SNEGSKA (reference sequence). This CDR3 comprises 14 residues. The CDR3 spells CSARGLAEHNEQFF. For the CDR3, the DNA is TGCAGTGCTAGGGGACTAGCGGAGCACAATGAGCAGTTCTTC.